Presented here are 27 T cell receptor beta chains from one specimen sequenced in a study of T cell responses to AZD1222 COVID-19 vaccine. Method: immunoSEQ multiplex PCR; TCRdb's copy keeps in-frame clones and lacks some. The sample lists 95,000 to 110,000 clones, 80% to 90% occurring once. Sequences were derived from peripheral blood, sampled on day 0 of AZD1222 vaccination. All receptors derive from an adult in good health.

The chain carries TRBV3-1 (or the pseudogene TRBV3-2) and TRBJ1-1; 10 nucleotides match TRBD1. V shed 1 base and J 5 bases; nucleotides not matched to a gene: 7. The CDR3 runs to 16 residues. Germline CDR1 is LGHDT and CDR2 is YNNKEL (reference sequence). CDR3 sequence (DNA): TGTGCCAGCAGCCAAGGACAGGGGGCGAGGGGGACTGAAGCTTTCTTT. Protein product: CASSQGQGARGTEAFF.

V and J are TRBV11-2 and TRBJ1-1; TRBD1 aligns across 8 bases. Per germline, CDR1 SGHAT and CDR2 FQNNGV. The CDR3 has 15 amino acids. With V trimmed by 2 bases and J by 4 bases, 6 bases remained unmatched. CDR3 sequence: CASSLQPTGVTEAFF. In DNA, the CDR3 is TGTGCCAGCAGCTTACAGCCGACAGGGGTCACTGAAGCTTTCTTT.

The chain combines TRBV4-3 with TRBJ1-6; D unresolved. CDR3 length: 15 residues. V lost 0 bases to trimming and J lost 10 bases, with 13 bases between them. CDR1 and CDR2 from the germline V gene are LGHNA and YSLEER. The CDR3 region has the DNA TGCGCCAGCAGCCAAGACCTTCTGGGTAGGTCACCCCTCCACTTT. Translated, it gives CASSQDLLGRSPLHF.

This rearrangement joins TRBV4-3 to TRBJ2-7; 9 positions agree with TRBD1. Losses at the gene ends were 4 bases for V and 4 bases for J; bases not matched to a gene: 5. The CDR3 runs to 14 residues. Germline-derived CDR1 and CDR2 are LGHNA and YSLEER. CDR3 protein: CASSRTGTGYEQYF. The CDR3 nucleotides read TGCGCCAGCAGCCGTACCGGGACAGGGTACGAGCAGTACTTC.

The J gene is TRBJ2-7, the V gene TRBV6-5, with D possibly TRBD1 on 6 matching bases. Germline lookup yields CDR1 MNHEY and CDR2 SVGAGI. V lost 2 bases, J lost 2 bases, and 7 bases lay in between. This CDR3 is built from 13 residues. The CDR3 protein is CASSYGTTYEQYF. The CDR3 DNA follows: TGTGCCAGCAGTTACGGGACAACCTACGAGCAGTACTTC.

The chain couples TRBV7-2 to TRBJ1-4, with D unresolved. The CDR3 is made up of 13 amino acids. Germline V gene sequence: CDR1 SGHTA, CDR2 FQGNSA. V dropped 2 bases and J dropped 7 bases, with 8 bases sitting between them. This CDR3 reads CASSLNTFEKLFF. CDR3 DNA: TGTGCCAGCAGCTTAAACACATTTGAAAAACTGTTTTTT.

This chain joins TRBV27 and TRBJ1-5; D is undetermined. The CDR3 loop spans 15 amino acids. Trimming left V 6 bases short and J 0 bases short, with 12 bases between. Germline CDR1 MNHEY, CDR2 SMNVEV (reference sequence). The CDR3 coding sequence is TGTGCCAGCAGCCGTCAGAGTTATAGCAATCAGCCCCAGCATTTT. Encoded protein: CASSRQSYSNQPQHF.

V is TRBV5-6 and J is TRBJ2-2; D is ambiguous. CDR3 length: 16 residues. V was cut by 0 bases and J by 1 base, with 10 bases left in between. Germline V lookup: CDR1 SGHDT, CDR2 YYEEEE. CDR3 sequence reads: CASSLDSERNTGELFF. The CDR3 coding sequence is TGTGCCAGCAGCTTGGACTCCGAGAGGAACACCGGGGAGCTGTTTTTT.

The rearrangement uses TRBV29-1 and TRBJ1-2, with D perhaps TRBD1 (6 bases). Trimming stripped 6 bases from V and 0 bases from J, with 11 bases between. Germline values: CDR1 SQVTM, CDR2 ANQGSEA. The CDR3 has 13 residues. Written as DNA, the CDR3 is TGCAGCGTGGACGGACAGACTAACTATGGCTACACCTTC. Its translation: CSVDGQTNYGYTF.

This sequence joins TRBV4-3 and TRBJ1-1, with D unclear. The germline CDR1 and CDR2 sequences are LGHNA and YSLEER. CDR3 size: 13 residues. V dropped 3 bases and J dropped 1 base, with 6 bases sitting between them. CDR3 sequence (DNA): TGCGCCAGCAGCCAGGCATGGAACACTGAAGCTTTCTTT. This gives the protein CASSQAWNTEAFF.

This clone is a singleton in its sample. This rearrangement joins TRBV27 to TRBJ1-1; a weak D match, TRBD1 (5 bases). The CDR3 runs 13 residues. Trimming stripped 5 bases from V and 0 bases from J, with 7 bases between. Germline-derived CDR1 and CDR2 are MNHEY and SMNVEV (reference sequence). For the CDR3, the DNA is TGTGCCAGCAGTCGGGGGTTGAACACTGAAGCTTTCTTT. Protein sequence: CASSRGLNTEAFF.

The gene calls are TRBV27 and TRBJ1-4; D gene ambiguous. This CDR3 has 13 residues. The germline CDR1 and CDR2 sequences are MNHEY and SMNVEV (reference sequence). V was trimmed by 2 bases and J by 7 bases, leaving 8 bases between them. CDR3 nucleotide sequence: TGTGCCAGCAGTTTAGACGGAACTGAAAAACTGTTTTTT. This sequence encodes CASSLDGTEKLFF.

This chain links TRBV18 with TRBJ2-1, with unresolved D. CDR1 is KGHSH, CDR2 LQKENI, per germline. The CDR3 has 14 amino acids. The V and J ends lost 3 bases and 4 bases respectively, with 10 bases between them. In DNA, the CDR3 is TGTGCCAGCTCACCTCCGGTTCGTTACAATGAGCAGTTCTTC. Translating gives CASSPPVRYNEQFF.

The CDR3 coding sequence is TGTGCCAGCAGGATACAGGGAGCGGATACGCAGTATTTT. Its protein is CASRIQGADTQYF. This sequence joins TRBV27 and TRBJ2-3; possible D gene TRBD1, 6 bases. The CDR3 is 13 residues long. The germline V and J ends were trimmed by 6 bases and 6 bases, with 13 bases remaining between them. Looked up from germline, CDR1 is MNHEY and CDR2 is SMNVEV (reference sequence).

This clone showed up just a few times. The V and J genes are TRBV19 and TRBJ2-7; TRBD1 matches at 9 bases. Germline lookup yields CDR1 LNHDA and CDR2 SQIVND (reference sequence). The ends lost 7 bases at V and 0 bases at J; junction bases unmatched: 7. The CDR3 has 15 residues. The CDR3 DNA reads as TGTGCCAGTACCCCGACAGGGGGTAACTCCTACGAGCAGTACTTC. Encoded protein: CASTPTGGNSYEQYF.

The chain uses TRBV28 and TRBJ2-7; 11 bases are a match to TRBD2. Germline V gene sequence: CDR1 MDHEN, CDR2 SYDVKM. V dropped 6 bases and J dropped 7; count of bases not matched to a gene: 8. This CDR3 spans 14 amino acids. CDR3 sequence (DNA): TGTGCCAGCAGCGAGCTAGCGGGGGGCTGGGAGCAGTACTTC. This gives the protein CASSELAGGWEQYF.

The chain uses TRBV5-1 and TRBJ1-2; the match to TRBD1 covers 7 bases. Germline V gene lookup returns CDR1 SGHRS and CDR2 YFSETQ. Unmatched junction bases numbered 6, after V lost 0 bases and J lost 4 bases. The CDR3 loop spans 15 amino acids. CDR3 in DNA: TGCGCCAGCAGCTTGGACGGATCAGGGGGCTATGGCTACACCTTC. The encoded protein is CASSLDGSGGYGYTF.

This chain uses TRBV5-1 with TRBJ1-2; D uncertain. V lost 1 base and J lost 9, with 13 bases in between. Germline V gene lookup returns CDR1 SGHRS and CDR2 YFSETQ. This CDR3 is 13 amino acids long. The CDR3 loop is CASSLIEESSYTF. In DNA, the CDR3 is TGCGCCAGCAGCTTGATTGAAGAAAGTAGCTACACCTTC.

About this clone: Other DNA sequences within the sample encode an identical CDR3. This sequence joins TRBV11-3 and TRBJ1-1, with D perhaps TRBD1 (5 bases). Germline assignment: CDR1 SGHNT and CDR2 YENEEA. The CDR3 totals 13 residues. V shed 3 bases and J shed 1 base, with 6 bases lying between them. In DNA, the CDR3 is TGTGCCAGCAGCTTCCAGGGGAACACTGAAGCTTTCTTT. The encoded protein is CASSFQGNTEAFF.

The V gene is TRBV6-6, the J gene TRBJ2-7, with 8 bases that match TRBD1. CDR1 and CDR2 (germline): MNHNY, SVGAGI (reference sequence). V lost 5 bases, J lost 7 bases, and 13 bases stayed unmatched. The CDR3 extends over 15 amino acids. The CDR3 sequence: CASSGGWDRSREQYF. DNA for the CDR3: TGTGCCAGCAGTGGGGGATGGGACAGGTCTCGGGAGCAGTACTTC.

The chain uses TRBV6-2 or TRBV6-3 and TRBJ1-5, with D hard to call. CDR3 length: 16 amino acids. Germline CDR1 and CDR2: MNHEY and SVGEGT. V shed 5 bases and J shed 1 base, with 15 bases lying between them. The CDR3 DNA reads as TGTGCCAGCAGTCTCAACTGGGTGGGGAGCAATCAGCCCCAGCATTTT. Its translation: CASSLNWVGSNQPQHF.

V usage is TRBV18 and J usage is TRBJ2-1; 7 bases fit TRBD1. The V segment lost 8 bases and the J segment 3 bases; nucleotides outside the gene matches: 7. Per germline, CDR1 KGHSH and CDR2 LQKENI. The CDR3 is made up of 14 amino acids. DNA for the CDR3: TGTGCCAGCGGCAGGGACAGCCTCTACAATGAGCAGTTCTTC. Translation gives CASGRDSLYNEQFF. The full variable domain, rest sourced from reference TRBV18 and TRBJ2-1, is NAGVMQNPRHLVRRRGQEARLRCSPMKGHSHVYWYRQLPEEGLKFMVYLQKENIIDESGMPKERFSAEFPKEGPSILRIQQVVRGDSAAYFCASGRDSLYNEQFFGPGTRLTVL.

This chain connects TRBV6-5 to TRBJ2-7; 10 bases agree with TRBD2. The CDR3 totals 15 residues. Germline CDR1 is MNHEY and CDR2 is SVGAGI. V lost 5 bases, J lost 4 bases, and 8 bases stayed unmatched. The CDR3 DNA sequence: TGTGCCAGCAGTCTTCCCGCTAGCGGGAGATACGAGCAGTACTTC. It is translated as CASSLPASGRYEQYF.

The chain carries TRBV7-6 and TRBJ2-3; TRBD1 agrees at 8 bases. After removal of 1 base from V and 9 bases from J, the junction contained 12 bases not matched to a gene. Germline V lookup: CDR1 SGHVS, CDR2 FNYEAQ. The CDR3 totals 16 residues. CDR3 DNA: TGTGCCAGCAGCTTAGACGGGGCGCAGGGGGCCAGGACGCAGTATTTT. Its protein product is CASSLDGAQGARTQYF.

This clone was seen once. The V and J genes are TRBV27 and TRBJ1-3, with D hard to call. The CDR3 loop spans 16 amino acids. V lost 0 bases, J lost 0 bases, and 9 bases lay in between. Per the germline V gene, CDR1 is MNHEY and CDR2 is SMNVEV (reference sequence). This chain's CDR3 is CASSLSVRHSGNTIYF. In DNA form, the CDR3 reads TGTGCCAGCAGTTTATCGGTGCGGCACTCTGGAAACACCATATATTTT.

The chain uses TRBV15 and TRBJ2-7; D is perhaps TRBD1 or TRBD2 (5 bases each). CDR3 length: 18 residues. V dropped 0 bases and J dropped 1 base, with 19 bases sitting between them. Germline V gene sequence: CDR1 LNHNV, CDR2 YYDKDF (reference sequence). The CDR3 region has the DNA TGTGCCACCAGCAGAGATGCAGGCCCGGGGCGCGTGTCCTACGAGCAGTACTTC. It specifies CATSRDAGPGRVSYEQYF.

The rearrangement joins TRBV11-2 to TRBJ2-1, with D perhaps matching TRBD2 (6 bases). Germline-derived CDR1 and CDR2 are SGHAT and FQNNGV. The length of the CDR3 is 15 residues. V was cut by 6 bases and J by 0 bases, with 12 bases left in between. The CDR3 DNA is TGTGCCAGCAGTAGACTAGGTAGCTCCTACAATGAGCAGTTCTTC. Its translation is CASSRLGSSYNEQFF.